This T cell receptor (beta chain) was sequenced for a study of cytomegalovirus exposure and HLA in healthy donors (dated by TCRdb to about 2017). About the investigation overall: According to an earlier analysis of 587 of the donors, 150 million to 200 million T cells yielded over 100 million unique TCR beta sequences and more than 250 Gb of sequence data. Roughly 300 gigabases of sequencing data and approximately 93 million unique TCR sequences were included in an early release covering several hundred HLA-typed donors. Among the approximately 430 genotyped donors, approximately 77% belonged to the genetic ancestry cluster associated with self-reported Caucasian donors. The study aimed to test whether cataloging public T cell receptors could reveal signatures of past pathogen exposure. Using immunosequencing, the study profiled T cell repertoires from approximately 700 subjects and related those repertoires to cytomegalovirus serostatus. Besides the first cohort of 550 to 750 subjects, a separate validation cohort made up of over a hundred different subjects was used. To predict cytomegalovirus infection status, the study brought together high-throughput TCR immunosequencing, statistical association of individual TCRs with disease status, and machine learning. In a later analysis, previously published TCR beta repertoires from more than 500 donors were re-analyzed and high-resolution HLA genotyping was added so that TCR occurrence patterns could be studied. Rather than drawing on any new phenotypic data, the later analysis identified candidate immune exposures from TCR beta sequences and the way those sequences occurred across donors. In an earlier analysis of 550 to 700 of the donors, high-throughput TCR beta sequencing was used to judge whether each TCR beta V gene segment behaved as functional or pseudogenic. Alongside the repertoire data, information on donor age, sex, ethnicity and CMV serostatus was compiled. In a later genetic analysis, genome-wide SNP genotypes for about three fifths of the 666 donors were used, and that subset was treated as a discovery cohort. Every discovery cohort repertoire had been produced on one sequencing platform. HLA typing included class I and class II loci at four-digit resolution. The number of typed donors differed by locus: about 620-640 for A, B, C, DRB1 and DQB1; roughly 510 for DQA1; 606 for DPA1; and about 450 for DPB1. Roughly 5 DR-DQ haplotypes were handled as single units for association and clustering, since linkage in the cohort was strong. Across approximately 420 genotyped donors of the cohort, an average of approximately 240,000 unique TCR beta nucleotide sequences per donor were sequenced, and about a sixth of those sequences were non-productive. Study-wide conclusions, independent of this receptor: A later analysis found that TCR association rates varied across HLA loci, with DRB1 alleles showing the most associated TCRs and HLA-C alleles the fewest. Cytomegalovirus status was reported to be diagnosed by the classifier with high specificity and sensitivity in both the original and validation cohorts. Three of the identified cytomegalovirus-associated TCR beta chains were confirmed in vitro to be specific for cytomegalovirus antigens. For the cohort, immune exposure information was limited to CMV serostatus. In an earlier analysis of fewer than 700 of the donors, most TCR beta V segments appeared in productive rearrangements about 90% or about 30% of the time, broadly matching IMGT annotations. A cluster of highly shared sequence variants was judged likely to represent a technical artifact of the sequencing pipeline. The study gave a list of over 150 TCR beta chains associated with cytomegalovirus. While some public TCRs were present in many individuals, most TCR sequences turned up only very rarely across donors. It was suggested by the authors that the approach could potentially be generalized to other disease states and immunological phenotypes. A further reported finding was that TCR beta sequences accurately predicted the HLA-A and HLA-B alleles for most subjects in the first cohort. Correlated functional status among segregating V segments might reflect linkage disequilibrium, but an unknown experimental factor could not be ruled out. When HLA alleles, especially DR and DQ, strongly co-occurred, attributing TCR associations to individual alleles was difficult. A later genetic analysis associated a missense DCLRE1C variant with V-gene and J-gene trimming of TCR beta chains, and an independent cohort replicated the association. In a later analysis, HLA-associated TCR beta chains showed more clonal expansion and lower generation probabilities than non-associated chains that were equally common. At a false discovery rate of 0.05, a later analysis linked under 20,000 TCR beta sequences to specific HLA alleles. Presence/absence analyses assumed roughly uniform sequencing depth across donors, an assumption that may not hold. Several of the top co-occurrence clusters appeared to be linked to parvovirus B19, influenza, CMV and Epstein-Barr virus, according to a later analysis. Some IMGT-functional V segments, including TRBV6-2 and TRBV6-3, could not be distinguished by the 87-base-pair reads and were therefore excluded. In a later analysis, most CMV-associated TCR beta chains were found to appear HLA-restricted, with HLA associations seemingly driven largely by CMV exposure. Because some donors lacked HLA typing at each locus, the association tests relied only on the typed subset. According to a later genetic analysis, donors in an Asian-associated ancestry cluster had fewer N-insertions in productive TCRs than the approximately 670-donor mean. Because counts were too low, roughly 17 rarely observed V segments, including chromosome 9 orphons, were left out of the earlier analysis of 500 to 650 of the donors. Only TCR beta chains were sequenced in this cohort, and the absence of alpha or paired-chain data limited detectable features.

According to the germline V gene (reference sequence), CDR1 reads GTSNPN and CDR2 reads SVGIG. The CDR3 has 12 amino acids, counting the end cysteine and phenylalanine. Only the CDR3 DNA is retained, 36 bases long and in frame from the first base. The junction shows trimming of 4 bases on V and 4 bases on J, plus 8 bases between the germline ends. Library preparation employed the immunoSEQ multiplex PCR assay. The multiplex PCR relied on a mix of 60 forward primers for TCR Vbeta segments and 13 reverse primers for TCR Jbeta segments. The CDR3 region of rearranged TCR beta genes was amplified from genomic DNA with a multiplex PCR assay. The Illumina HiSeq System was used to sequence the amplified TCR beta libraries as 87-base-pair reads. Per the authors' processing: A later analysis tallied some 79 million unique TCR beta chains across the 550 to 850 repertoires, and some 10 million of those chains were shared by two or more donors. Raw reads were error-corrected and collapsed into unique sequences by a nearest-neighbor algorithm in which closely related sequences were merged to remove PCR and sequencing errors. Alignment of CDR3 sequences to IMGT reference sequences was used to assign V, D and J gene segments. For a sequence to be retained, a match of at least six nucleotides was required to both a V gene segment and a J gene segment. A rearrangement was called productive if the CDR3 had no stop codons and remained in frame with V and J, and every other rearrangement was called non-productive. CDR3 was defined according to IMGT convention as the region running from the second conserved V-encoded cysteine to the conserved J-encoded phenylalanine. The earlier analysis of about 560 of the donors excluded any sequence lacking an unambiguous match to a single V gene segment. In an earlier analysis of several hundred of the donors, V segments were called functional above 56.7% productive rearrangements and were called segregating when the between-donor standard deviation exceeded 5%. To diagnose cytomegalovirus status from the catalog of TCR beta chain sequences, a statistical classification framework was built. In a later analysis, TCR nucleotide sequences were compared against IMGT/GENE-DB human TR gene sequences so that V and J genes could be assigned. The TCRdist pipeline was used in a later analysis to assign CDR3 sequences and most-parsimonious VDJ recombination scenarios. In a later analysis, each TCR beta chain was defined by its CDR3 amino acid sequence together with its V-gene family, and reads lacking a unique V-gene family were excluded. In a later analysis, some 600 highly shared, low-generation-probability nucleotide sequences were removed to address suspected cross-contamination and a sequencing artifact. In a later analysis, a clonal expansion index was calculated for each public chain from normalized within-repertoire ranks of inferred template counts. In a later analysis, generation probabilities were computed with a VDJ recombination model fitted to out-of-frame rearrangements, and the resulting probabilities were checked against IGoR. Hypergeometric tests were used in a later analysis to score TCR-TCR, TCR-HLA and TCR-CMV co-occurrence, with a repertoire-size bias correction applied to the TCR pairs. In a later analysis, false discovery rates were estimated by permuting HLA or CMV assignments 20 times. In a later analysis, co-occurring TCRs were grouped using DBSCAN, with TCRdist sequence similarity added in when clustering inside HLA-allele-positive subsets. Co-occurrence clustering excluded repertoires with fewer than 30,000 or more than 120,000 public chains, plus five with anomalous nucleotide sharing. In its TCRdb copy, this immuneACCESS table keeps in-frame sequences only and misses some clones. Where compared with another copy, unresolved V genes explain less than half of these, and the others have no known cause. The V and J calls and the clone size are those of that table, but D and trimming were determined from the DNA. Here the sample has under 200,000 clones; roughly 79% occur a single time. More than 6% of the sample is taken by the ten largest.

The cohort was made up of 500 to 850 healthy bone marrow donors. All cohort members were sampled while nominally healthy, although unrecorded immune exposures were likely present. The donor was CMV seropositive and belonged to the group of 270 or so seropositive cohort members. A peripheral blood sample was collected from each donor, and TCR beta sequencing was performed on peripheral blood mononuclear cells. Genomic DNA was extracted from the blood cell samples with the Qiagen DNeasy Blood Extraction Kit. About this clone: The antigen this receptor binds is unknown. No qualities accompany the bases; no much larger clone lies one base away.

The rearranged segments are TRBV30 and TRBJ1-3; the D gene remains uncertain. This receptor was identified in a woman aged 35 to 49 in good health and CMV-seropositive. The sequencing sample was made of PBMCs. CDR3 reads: CAWKILGNTIYF. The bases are TGTGCCTGGAAAATCCTCGGAAACACCATATATTTT.